This TCR beta chain was identified during a study of blood T cell repertoires in COVID-19 (dated by TCRdb to about 2020). Study-level background: Collaborator samples came from the United States, Italy and Spain and covered acute and convalescent phases of COVID-19. The material from the prospective study consisted of cDNA or gDNA derived from T cells, B-cell-depleted T cells, or PBMCs. Deeply sampled blood TCRbeta repertoires from subjects exposed to, actively infected with, or recovered from COVID-19 were included in the dataset. The repertoires were made available in a free public database intended to serve as a resource for research on the immune response to SARS-CoV-2. Samples came from the ongoing ImmuneRACE study (first 160 participants) plus 1,254 subjects from 6 global collaborators. Sample metadata almost always included a de-identified subject ID, COVID-19 status, age in years and sex. Where HLA class I and class II types were available, the types were taken from metadata supplied by the sample provider, not from assay-based typing.

The CDR3 starts with the cysteine, ends with the phenylalanine, and has 16 residues. The kept DNA is CDR3 alone, 48 bases in frame from the first base. Trimming at the junction amounts to 2 bases on V and 5 bases on J, and the germline ends lie 18 bases apart. The germline V gene provides CDR1 MNHNS and CDR2 SASEGT. The investigation overall reported the following: How much clinical and demographic metadata was included differed by source and by participant, and the metadata was provided uncurated.

For this clone: The antigen it binds to is not known. No per-base quality is available; no much larger clone lies one base away.

Each collaborating institution followed its own protocols to collect whole blood in K2EDTA tubes. For TCRbeta analysis, collaborators shipped samples as frozen whole blood, isolated PBMCs, or DNA extracted from either of those sample types. TCRbeta CDR3 regions were amplified from genomic DNA by means of the immunoSEQ Assay, a bias-controlled multiplex PCR. In the original analysis: The number of nucleated cells in each sample was estimated from the amplification of reference gene primers within the assay. To quantify the absolute abundance of each unique TCRbeta CDR3 rearrangement, sequence reads were collapsed and filtered. For each sample, productive Simpson clonality was calculated as the square root of Simpson's diversity index over productive rearrangements. What TCRdb holds here is the immuneACCESS table cut down to in-frame rearrangements. Part of the clones is not present; checked against another copy, under half of the missing clones reflect an unresolved V gene, and the others are unexplained. V and J calls and clone size are as listed in that table; D and trimming were resolved from the DNA. This sample has approximately 70,000 clones in its table, and 82% of those were observed once. Of the sample, roughly 20% is held by the ten largest clones.

The sample was peripheral blood. Here the chain combines TRBV6-1 and TRBJ1-2; the D segment could be TRBD1, given 6 matching bases. This sequence was found in a human donor in a cohort sampled during active COVID-19. CDR3 protein: CASSENDGQPSYGYTF. The DNA is as follows: TGTGCCAGCAGTGAAAATGATGGACAGCCCAGTTATGGCTACACCTTC.